This T cell receptor (beta chain) was recorded in a study of blood T cell repertoires in COVID-19. Study summary: T cells, B-cell-depleted T cells, or PBMCs provided the cDNA or gDNA that served as material.

Data came from immunoSEQ multiplex PCR; TCRdb stores just in-frame clones and leaves some out. Counted here are some 250,000 clones, more than 65% occurring once; the ten biggest clones make up less than 4%. The count of this clone is one. The CDR3 is 14 residues long. The germline CDR1 and CDR2 sequences are MNHEY and SMNVEV (reference sequence). V dropped 8 bases and J dropped 6 bases, with 16 bases sitting between them. The sequence came from a woman aged 18-35 years with acute or convalescent COVID-19. This rearrangement joins TRBV27 to TRBJ2-2; D may be TRBD2 (6 bases). Sequencing was carried out using peripheral blood. The CDR3 reads CASSSGGLAGELFF. Written as DNA, the CDR3 is TGTGCCAGCTCATCTGGAGGGTTGGCCGGGGAGCTGTTTTTT.